This entry concerns a single TCR beta chain. The target antigen is unknown. Template switching, a step in the protocol, added a universal primer site, and cDNA carried unique molecular identifiers. Each CDR3 protein is one row after TCRdb ran MiXCR on the 5' RACE reads. The data hold around 1.7 million distinct CDR3 sequences, with 25% to 35% observed a single time. No donor was unhealthy or non-Caucasian. The data are from a study of identical twins. Study findings and constraints: A partial confounding effect on zero-insertion analyses could come from invariant MAIT and iNKT cells.

The ends were cut back, 7 bases at V and 7 bases at J, with 13 bases in the middle. The germline V gene has CDR1 SQVTM and CDR2 ANQGSEA. The CDR3 is 11 amino acids. The chain has TRBV29-1 and TRBJ1-2, with D possibly TRBD1 on 5 matching bases. The receptor's source is a newborn girl in good health. Sequencing was done on a sample of cord blood. Here the CDR3 reads CSADGGGGYTF. CDR3 sequence (DNA): TGCAGCGCGGACGGGGGAGGTGGCTACACCTTC.